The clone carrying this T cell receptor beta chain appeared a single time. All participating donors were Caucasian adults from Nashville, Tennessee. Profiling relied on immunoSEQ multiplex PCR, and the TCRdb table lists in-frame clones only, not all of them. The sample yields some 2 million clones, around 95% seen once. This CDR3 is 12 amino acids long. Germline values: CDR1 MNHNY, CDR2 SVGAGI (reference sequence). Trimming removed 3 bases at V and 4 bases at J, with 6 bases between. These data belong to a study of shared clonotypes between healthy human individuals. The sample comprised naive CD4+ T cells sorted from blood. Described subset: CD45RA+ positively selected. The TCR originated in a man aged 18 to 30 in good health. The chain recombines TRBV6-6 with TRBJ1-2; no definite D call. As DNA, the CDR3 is TGTGCCAGCAGTTATGATTTCTATGGCTACACCTTC. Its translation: CASSYDFYGYTF.